Described below is a single T cell receptor (beta chain) sequence and its context. This specimen comes from a study of blood T cell repertoires in COVID-19. Study as a whole: Acute-phase and convalescent COVID-19 samples originated in the United States, Italy and Spain. T cells, B-cell-depleted T cells, or PBMCs provided the cDNA or gDNA that served as material.

In the original processing: Amplification of reference gene primers provided the estimated nucleated cell counts. Method: immunoSEQ multiplex PCR; TCRdb's copy keeps in-frame clones and lacks some. V, J and clone size reflect that table, while D and trimming were determined from the DNA. Of around 130,000 clones listed, approximately 89% are singletons. The CDR3 covers 16 residues. V lost 0 bases and J lost 1; bases outside the gene matches: 1. The germline CDR1 and CDR2 sequences are SGHNT and YENEEA. The V call is TRBV11-3, the J call TRBJ2-3, with 10 bases that match TRBD1. The clonotype was recovered from a man in his 60s with active or convalescent COVID-19. What was sequenced was peripheral blood. CDR3 in DNA: TGTGCCAGCAGCTTAGAAGGGACAGGGGGCACAGATACGCAGTATTTT. Its protein product is CASSLEGTGGTDTQYF.